The 22 T cell receptor beta chains given below trace back to one sample, sequenced in a study of blood T cell repertoires in COVID-19. Libraries were prepared by immunoSEQ multiplex PCR; TCRdb keeps only in-frame clonotypes and omits some of them. This table holds under 300,000 clones, about 86% found once. The sequenced sample consisted of PBMCs or T cells enriched from blood (not recorded which). The source is a middle-aged man who had recovered from COVID-19.

The rearrangement links TRBV6-5 to TRBJ1-2, with 12 bases fitting TRBD1. The CDR3 consists of 16 residues. Germline assignment: CDR1 MNHEY and CDR2 SVGAGI. The ends lost 0 bases at V and 8 bases at J; junction bases unmatched: 7. The CDR3 DNA follows: TGTGCCAGCAGTTACTCAATGGGACAGGGGGCGAACGGCTACACCTTC. Translating gives CASSYSMGQGANGYTF.

This chain links TRBV6-2 or TRBV6-3 with TRBJ1-5, with 7 bases aligning to TRBD1. This CDR3 is 17 amino acids long. The trim removed 4 bases at V and 3 bases at J, leaving 12 bases unmatched. Germline CDR1 is MNHEY and CDR2 is SVGEGT. The CDR3 bases are TGTGCCAGCAGTTTCCATCGGACAGGCGTTACCAATCAGCCCCAGCATTTT. Its translation is CASSFHRTGVTNQPQHF.

This clone was observed once. The CDR3 coding sequence is TGTGCCAGCAGCAACGTCCGGGACAGGGCCCAATCAGCCCAGCATTTT. Its protein is CASSNVRDRAQSAQHF. This chain uses TRBV7-6 with TRBJ1-5; 9 nucleotides agree with TRBD1. Germline-derived CDR1 and CDR2 are SGHVS and FNYEAQ. V trimming: 5 bases; J trimming: 11 bases; junction bases outside the gene matches: 16. CDR3 length equals 16 residues.

The gene calls are TRBV4-1 and TRBJ1-5; 7 bases agree with TRBD1. This CDR3 contains 19 residues. Trimming took 4 bases from V and 3 from J; bases not matched to a gene: 18. From germline, CDR1 is MGHRA and CDR2 YSYEKL. The CDR3 DNA follows: TGCGCCAGCAGCCGAGACACCATAGGACAGGTCCCGTTCAATCAGCCCCAGCATTTT. Encoded protein: CASSRDTIGQVPFNQPQHF.

The chain links TRBV18 to TRBJ1-1, with unresolved D. In germline, CDR1 is KGHSH, CDR2 LQKENI. V shed 0 bases and J shed 10 bases, with 21 bases lying between them. There are 16 residues in the CDR3. The CDR3 sequence is CASSPPFPGQNAGAFF. In nucleotides, the CDR3 is TGTGCCAGCTCACCACCGTTTCCAGGTCAAAACGCGGGAGCTTTCTTT.

The chain combines TRBV11-2 with TRBJ1-5, with a tentative D call TRBD1 (5 bases). The V and J ends lost 1 base and 7 bases respectively, with 11 bases between them. Germline V CDR1 and CDR2: SGHAT, FQNNGV. The CDR3 runs to 14 residues. The CDR3 coding sequence is TGTGCCAGCAGCTTAGTCGGGGGAGGGCAGCCCCAGCATTTT. Translating it yields CASSLVGGGQPQHF. Full variable domain (rest looked up from reference TRBV11-2 and TRBJ1-5): EAGVAQSPRYKIIEKRQSVAFWCNPISGHATLYWYQQILGQGPKLLIQFQNNGVVDDSQLPKDRFSAERLKGVDSTLKIQPAKLEDSAVYLCASSLVGGGQPQHFGDGTRLSIL.

The rearrangement uses TRBV19 and TRBJ2-1, with 9 nucleotides matching TRBD1. CDR3 length: 15 residues. V trimming: 10 bases; J trimming: 6 bases; junction bases outside the gene matches: 13. Looked up from germline, CDR1 is LNHDA and CDR2 is SQIVND (reference sequence). CDR3 nucleotides: TGTGCCACACGCGGGTGGGGACAGGGTGGCAATGAGCAGTTCTTC. Translation gives CATRGWGQGGNEQFF.

This chain uses TRBV5-1 with TRBJ2-5, with 8 bases identical to TRBD1. This CDR3 region has 15 residues. Germline CDR1 is SGHRS and CDR2 is YFSETQ. Trimming cost V 1 base and J 5 bases; bases outside gene matches: 7. Written as DNA, the CDR3 is TGCGCCAGCAGCTTGTCGGGACAGGTTGATGAGACCCAGTACTTC. It yields the protein CASSLSGQVDETQYF.

This rearrangement joins TRBV7-9 to TRBJ1-1; D may be TRBD1 (6 bases). The CDR3 totals 16 residues. Trimming took 4 bases from V and 5 from J, leaving 20 bases between them. The germline CDR1 and CDR2 sequences are SEHNR and FQNEAQ (reference sequence). This chain's CDR3 is CASSSRVGTGKTEAFF. The DNA of the CDR3 is TGTGCCAGCAGCTCTAGGGTAGGTACAGGGAAGACTGAAGCTTTCTTT.

This clone was counted between two and nine times. The rearrangement joins TRBV29-1 to TRBJ1-4; 7 bases are shared with TRBD1. Germline trimming cut 4 bases from V and 6 bases from J; bases unmatched to any gene: 2. The germline gives CDR1 SQVTM, CDR2 ANQGSEA. This CDR3 region has 12 residues. CDR3 sequence reads: CSVGQGDEKLFF. The CDR3 nucleotides are TGCAGCGTTGGACAGGGTGATGAAAAACTGTTTTTT.

The chain combines TRBV28 with TRBJ2-7; 12 bases are shared with TRBD2. Germline CDR1 MDHEN, CDR2 SYDVKM. This CDR3 is built from 14 residues. The CDR3 is CVTSGSGTVDEQYF. The CDR3, as DNA: TGTGTGACTAGCGGGAGTGGGACTGTGGACGAGCAGTACTTC.

This chain joins TRBV4-3 and TRBJ2-7; TRBD2 aligns across 13 bases. Germline-derived CDR1 and CDR2 are LGHNA and YSLEER. CDR3 length equals 16 residues. The junction had 4 bases not matched to a gene; V was cut back by 1 base and J by 4 bases. The CDR3 loop reads CASSQGWTSGGYEQYF. CDR3 sequence (DNA): TGCGCCAGCAGCCAAGGTTGGACTAGCGGGGGTTACGAGCAGTACTTC.

The rearrangement uses TRBV3-1 (or the pseudogene TRBV3-2) and TRBJ2-7, with 7 bases that match TRBD2. The trim removed 6 bases at V and 0 bases at J, leaving 8 bases unmatched. The V gene's germline CDR1 is LGHDT and CDR2 YNNKEL (reference sequence). This CDR3 spans 15 amino acids. The CDR3 is CASRGRAQSSYEQYF. As DNA, the CDR3 is TGTGCCAGCAGGGGGAGGGCGCAGAGCTCCTACGAGCAGTACTTC.

V and J are TRBV19 and TRBJ2-1, with a weak D call TRBD1 (7 bases). The CDR3 extends over 15 amino acids. The V end lost 4 bases, the J end lost 6 bases, and 16 bases lay between the germline ends. Germline CDR1 LNHDA, CDR2 SQIVND (reference sequence). The CDR3 region has the DNA TGTGCCAGTAGTAGACAGGGCGGGGCGCGCAATGAGCAGTTCTTC. Translated: CASSRQGGARNEQFF. The full variable domain, its missing parts supplied by reference TRBV19 and TRBJ2-1, is DGGITQSPKYLFRKEGQNVTLSCEQNLNHDAMYWYRQDPGQGLRLIYYSQIVNDFQKGDIAEGYSVSREKKESFPLTVTSAQKNPTAFYLCASSRQGGARNEQFFGPGTRLTVL.

This clone has a handful of counts. The gene calls are TRBV21-1 and TRBJ2-1; the table's D call, TRBD2, was not checked against the DNA. TRBV21-1 is classified as a pseudogene. CDR3 length: 17 residues. Written as DNA, the CDR3 is TGTGCCAGCACCGGACTAGCGGGGGGGCTGACCGGTGGTGAGCAGTTCTTC. It yields the protein CASTGLAGGLTGGEQFF.

The J gene is TRBJ2-1, the V gene TRBV30, with D possibly matching TRBD1 (5 bases). The V end lost 2 bases, the J end lost 5 bases, and 19 bases lay between the germline ends. The CDR3 length is 16 residues. Germline V CDR1 and CDR2: GTSNPN, SVGIG (reference sequence). The CDR3 is CAWSSRPGSSNNEQFF. In nucleotides, the CDR3 is TGTGCCTGGAGTAGCCGTCCAGGGTCGAGTAACAATGAGCAGTTCTTC.

This rearrangement joins TRBV12-3 or TRBV12-4 to TRBJ2-3; weak D call: TRBD1 (5 bases). V lost 6 bases to trimming and J lost 4 bases, with 11 bases between them. The CDR3 length is 13 residues. The CDR3 sequence: CASRARVPDTQYF. The CDR3 DNA is TGTGCCAGCAGGGCCAGGGTCCCAGATACGCAGTATTTT.

This sequence joins TRBV29-1 and TRBJ2-5; the match to TRBD1 covers 7 bases. V lost 5 bases, J lost 5 bases, and 2 bases stayed unmatched. The germline V gene has CDR1 SQVTM and CDR2 ANQGSEA. The CDR3 runs to 11 residues. CDR3 coding DNA: TGCAGCGTTAAGACAGGGGAGACCCAGTACTTC. Translating gives CSVKTGETQYF.

This clone was counted once. The gene calls are TRBV7-9 and TRBJ2-2, with a possible D match to TRBD2 (7 bases). There are 14 residues in the CDR3. Trimming removed 8 bases from V and 5 bases from J, with 15 bases in between. Germline CDR1 reads SEHNR; CDR2 reads FQNEAQ (reference sequence). The chain's CDR3 is CASRGAGPTGELFF. Written as DNA, the CDR3 is TGTGCCAGCCGGGGGGCGGGGCCGACCGGGGAGCTGTTTTTT.

The rearrangement uses TRBV2 and TRBJ1-1; 9 bases align to TRBD1. There are 14 residues in the CDR3. Unmatched junction bases numbered 6, after V lost 6 bases and J lost 4 bases. The germline CDR1 and CDR2 sequences are SNHLY and FYNNEI. CDR3 amino acids: CASRGTGGGTEAFF. The DNA for the CDR3 is TGTGCCAGCAGGGGAACAGGGGGCGGCACTGAAGCTTTCTTT.

This chain links TRBV10-3 with TRBJ2-3; 9 bases are shared with TRBD1. This CDR3 is built from 14 residues. Trimming at V came to 10 bases and at J to 1 base, leaving 6 bases not matched to a gene. Germline V gene sequence: CDR1 ENHRY, CDR2 SYGVKD. The CDR3 sequence is CATTDRGGTDTQYF. CDR3 DNA sequence: TGTGCCACAACGGACAGGGGAGGCACAGATACGCAGTATTTT.

This rearrangement joins TRBV5-1 to TRBJ2-1; TRBD1 matches 10 bases. Unmatched junction bases numbered 6, after V lost 3 bases and J lost 9 bases. Germline-derived CDR1 and CDR2 are SGHRS and YFSETQ. The CDR3 is 14 amino acids. The CDR3 DNA reads as TGCGCCAGCAGCTGGAGACAGGGGGCAATTGAGCAGTTCTTC. It codes for CASSWRQGAIEQFF.